This record looks at one T cell receptor (beta chain) sequence and its context. Its antigen is not identified. Every isolated RNA sample was fully reverse transcribed, so sequencing captured expressed TCRB transcripts. The protocol was immunoSEQ multiplex PCR, while the TCRdb copy is restricted to in-frame clones and leaves out a portion. There are about 140,000 clones in the sample; roughly 9.3% occur only once, and 0.65% lies in the top ten. The data derive from a study of beta chain features in type 1 diabetes. Background on the study: There were 107,917,701 sorted cells examined across all samples. General study results and limits: A possible short-template PCR bias applies equally to patients and controls. Patients with Type 1 diabetes showed moderately but significantly shorter TCRB CDR3s in all four CD4+ subsets. The question of HLA type influencing TCRB rearrangement was one that remained unresolved here.

The CDR3 totals 16 residues. Between the trimmed V and J ends, which lost 3 bases and 0 bases, there was a span of 11 bases. Germline V gene sequence: CDR1 KGHSH, CDR2 LQKENI. The source is a middle-aged woman in good health. The sequenced sample was central memory CD4+ T cells from blood. The chain couples TRBV18 to TRBJ1-4, with D possibly matching TRBD1 (6 bases). CDR3 sequence: CASSPQGPATNEKLFF. In DNA, the CDR3 is TGTGCCAGCTCACCTCAGGGGCCTGCAACTAATGAAAAACTGTTTTTT.